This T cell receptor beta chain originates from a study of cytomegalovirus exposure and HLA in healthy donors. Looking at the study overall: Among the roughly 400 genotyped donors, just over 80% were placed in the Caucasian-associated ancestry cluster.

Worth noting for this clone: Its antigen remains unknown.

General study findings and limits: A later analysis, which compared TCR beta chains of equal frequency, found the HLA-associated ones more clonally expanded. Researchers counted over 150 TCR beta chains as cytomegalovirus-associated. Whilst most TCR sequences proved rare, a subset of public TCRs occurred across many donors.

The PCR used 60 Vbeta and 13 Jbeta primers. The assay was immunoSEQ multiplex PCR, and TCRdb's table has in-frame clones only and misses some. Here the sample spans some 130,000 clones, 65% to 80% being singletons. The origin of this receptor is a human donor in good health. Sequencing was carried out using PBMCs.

The CDR3 spells CASSRTGQIQETQYF. CDR3 coding DNA: TGTGCCAGCAGCCGAACGGGACAGATCCAAGAGACCCAGTACTTC. This chain links TRBV11-2 with TRBJ2-5; 7 bases match TRBD1. Germline V CDR1 and CDR2: SGHAT, FQNNGV. The CDR3 totals 15 residues. V lost 5 bases to trimming and J lost 1 base; unmatched junction nucleotides: 7. Combining the CDR3 with reference TRBV11-2 and TRBJ2-5 gives the whole variable domain EAGVAQSPRYKIIEKRQSVAFWCNPISGHATLYWYQQILGQGPKLLIQFQNNGVVDDSQLPKDRFSAERLKGVDSTLKIQPAKLEDSAVYLCASSRTGQIQETQYFGPGTRLLVL.